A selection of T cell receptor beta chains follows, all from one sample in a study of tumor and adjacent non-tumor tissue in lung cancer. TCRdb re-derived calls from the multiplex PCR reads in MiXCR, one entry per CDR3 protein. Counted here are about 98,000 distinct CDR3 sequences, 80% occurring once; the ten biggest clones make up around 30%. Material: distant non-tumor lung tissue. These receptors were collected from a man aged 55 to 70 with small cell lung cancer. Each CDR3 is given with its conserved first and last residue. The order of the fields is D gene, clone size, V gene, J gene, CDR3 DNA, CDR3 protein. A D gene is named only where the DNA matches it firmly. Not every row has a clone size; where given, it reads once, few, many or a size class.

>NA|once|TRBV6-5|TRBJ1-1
TGTGCCAGCAGACTCGCCTTGAACACTGAAGCTTTCTTT
CASRLALNTEAFF
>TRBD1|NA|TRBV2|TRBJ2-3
TGTGCCAGCAGTGAAAGGGACAGGGGGCAGACAGTTACGCAGTATTTT
CASSERDRGQTVTQYF
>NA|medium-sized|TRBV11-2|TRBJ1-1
TGTGCCAGCAGCTTAGTTGGGGTCTTGGGGGGTTTCTTT
CASSLVGVLGGFF
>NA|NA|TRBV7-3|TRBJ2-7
TGTGCCAGCAGCTCCGATGGGTTCTCCTACGAGCAGTACTTC
CASSSDGFSYEQYF
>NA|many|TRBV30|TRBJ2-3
TGTGCCTGGACCACCGGGGCCACAGATACGCAGTATTTT
CAWTTGATDTQYF
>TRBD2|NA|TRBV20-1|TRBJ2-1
TGCAGTGCAACCCTAGCGGAAGGGCCTAATGAGCAGTCCTTC
CSATLAEGPNEQSF
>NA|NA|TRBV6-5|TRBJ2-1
TGTGCCAGCATTTACACACGATGGGGCGGCTCAAATGAGCAGTTCTTC
CASIYTRWGGSNEQFF
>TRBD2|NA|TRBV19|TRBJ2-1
TGTGCCAATTCCAAATCAGCCGGGACTAGCGAATACAATGAGCAGTTCTTC
CANSKSAGTSEYNEQFF
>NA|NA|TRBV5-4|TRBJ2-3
TGTGCCAGAAGCTTGAGGTCAGGAGAAGATACGCAGTATTTT
CARSLRSGEDTQYF
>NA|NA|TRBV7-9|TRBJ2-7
TGTGCCAGCAACTATGGCAGCTACGAGCATTACTTC
CASNYGSYEHYF
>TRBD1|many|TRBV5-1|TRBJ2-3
TGCGCCAGCAGCTTGAGGGACAGGGTCACAGATACGCAGTATTTT
CASSLRDRVTDTQYF
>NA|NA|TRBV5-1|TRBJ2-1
TGCGTCAGCTGCTTGGGGGCCGCGGAAGCCAATGAGCAGTTCTTC
CVSCLGAAEANEQFF
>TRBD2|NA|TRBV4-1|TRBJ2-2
TGCCCCAGCAGCCAATATCGACTAGCGGGAGGAATCACCGGGGAGCTGTTTTTT
CPSSQYRLAGGITGELFF
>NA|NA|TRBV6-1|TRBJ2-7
TGTGCCAGCAGGCACAATGACCGCTTCGGCGAGCAGTACTTC
CASRHNDRFGEQYF
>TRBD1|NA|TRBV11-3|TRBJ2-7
TGTGCCTGCAGCTTAGGACAGGGGGCACGATACGAGCAGTGCTTC
CACSLGQGARYEQCF
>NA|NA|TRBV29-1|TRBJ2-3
TGCAGCGTCGACCCAAAGGGGAAGGCAGATATGGAGTATTTT
CSVDPKGKADMEYF
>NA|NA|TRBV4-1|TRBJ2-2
TGCGCAAACAGCAGCAGGGGGGCCTATACCGGGGTGCTGTTTTTT
CANSSRGAYTGVLFF
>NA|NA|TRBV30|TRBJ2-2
TGTGCCTGGAGTGTAGCAGGGGCATTCACCGGGGAGCTGTTTTTT
CAWSVAGAFTGELFF
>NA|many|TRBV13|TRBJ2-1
TGTGCCAGCAGCTTAGGCCAGGATAGCGATAGTGAGCAGTTCTTC
CASSLGQDSDSEQFF
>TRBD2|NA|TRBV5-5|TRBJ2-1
TGTGACAGCAGGCCTGGGACTAGCGGAACCCTTGTGTCCCGGGAGAATGAGCAGATCTTC
CDSRPGTSGTLVSRENEQIF
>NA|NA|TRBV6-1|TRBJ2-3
TGTGCCAGCTGTGAACTTGGTGCGGAAGATGCGCAGTATTTT
CASCELGAEDAQYF
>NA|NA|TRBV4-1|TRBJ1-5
TGCGCCATCAGCCAAGATCAGGAGCGGCGCAATCAGCCCCAGCATTTT
CAISQDQERRNQPQHF
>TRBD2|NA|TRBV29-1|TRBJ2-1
TGCGGTGTTGATGGTACTAGCGGGTACAATGAGCAGTTCTTC
CGVDGTSGYNEQFF
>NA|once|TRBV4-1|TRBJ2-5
TGCGCCAGCAGACCCTTACTAACGGGAGTAGAGACTCAGTACTTC
CASRPLLTGVETQYF
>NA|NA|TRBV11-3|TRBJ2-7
TGTGCCAGCAGCCCCGGGGGATTCTACGAGCGGTACTTC
CASSPGGFYERYF
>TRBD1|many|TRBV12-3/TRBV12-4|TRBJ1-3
TGTGCCAGCAGTCGGACAGGAGGAAACACCATATATTTT
CASSRTGGNTIYF